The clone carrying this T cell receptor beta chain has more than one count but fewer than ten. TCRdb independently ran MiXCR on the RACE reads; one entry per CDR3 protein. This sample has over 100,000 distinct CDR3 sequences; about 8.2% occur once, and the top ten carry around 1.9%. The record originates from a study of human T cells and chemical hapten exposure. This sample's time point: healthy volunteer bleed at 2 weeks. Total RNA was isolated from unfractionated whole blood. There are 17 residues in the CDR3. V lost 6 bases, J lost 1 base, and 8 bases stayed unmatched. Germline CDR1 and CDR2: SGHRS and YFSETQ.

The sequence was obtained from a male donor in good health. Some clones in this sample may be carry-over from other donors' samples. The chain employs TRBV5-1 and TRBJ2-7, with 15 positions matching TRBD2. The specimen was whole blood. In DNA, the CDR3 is TGCGCCAGCAAGGGACTAGCGGGAGGCTCGGGGTCCTACGAGCAGTACTTC. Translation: CASKGLAGGSGSYEQYF.